This section outlines one TCR beta chain sequence together with its context. The target antigen is unknown. This sample stems from a study of monozygotic twins with inflammatory bowel disease. Per individual sample, eight separate reactions were used to make cDNA. cDNA for TCRalpha and TCRbeta was amplified by nested PCRs of about 15 then 8 to 10 cycles. One entry per CDR3 protein, without DNA, is what TCRdb gives after re-calling the 5' RACE reads. The record lists 310,000 or so distinct CDR3 sequences, of which the ten most abundant hold 2% to 2.5%. The study's findings and limits: Healthy twins shared more clonotypes with others than IBD patients, most markedly active ones. Those with IBD had lower TCRbeta diversity (inverse Simpson) than their healthy co-twins did.

Germline CDR1 LNHDA, CDR2 SQIVND (reference sequence). This CDR3 spans 15 amino acids. The source of this sequence is a human donor with ulcerative colitis or Crohn's disease, or a healthy co-twin of an affected twin (not recorded which). This chain joins TRBV19 and TRBJ2-7; with no DNA, the TCRdb D assignment of TRBD2 cannot be verified. The sequencing sample was made of blood. The CDR3 sequence: CASSVLAGGVYEQYF.